The text below deals with one TCR beta chain. Germline V CDR1 and CDR2: SGHDT, YYEEEE. Deletions cut 4 bases from V and 0 bases from J, with 14 bases between. The CDR3 totals 17 residues. These data are taken from a study of blood T cell repertoires in COVID-19. Whole-study context: Sites across the United States, Italy and Spain contributed samples from acute and convalescent COVID-19. Sources were T cells, B-cell-depleted T cells, or PBMCs; the material itself was cDNA or gDNA.

Per the authors' pipeline: Amplified reference gene primers provided the basis for estimating nucleated cell counts. Profiling relied on immunoSEQ multiplex PCR, and the TCRdb table lists in-frame clones only, not all of them. That table supplies the V and J calls and clone size; D and trimming were determined from the DNA. The table includes 35,000 to 50,000 clones, roughly four fifths detected once. This TCR came from a human donor with acute or convalescent COVID-19. The donor label of this sample is uncertain. What was sequenced was peripheral blood. The rearrangement links TRBV5-6 to TRBJ1-6; no definite D call. DNA for the CDR3: TGTGCCAGCAGCCCCGCCCACGGGAGCTCCTATAATTCACCCCTCCACTTT. Its protein is CASSPAHGSSYNSPLHF.